This T cell receptor (beta chain) was identified in a study of monozygotic twins with inflammatory bowel disease. Study observations and caveats: People with IBD had fewer clonotypes in common with others than healthy twins did, especially with disease activity.

Each TCR library used 3,000 to 3,500 ng of total RNA. TCRdb reprocessed the 5' RACE reads; each CDR3 protein has one entry and no DNA is given. The sample has 330,000 or so distinct CDR3 sequences. Germline V gene data show CDR1 as DFQATT and CDR2 as SNEGSKA (reference sequence). The CDR3 spans 11 residues. To note about this clonotype: Its antigen is undetermined.

The sample taken for sequencing was blood. The chain combines TRBV20-1 with TRBJ1-3. This receptor was taken from a human donor with ulcerative colitis or Crohn's disease, or a healthy co-twin of an affected twin (not recorded which). CDR3 region: CSGSAGNTIYF.